This T cell receptor beta chain emerged from a study of T cell responses to AZD1222 COVID-19 vaccine. About the research overall: Analysis merged second doses at about 4 or about 12 weeks.

Note on this clone: The antigen is undetermined.

Trimming took 2 bases from V and 1 from J, leaving 5 bases between them. The CDR3 is 13 amino acids. Germline assignment: CDR1 SGHTA and CDR2 FQGNSA. Study-level points and caveats: Reportedly, nearly half the spike-specific TCRs target unmutated variant regions. Donors were mostly white British, more females; clonal diversity possibly underestimated.

This table comes from immunoSEQ multiplex PCR, and its TCRdb copy is limited to in-frame clones, with some not included. This sample yields about 96,000 clones, of which around 89% are seen a single time; less than 3.5% belongs to the top ten. The specimen comprised peripheral blood, sampled on day 0 of AZD1222 vaccination. The chain uses TRBV7-2 and TRBJ1-1, with D hard to call. The TCR was taken from an adult in good health. This CDR3 reads CASSLSGNTEAFF. CDR3 in DNA: TGTGCCAGCAGCTTATCAGGGAACACTGAAGCTTTCTTT.